This TCR beta chain was identified in a study of blood T cell repertoires in COVID-19. Study-wide context: There were acute and convalescent COVID-19 samples, and they came from the United States, Italy and Spain. The cDNA or gDNA used as material had been derived from T cells, B-cell-depleted T cells, or PBMCs.

During active infection, Seattle patients enrolled and were then monitored through disease. Only in-frame clones appear in the TCRdb table, and some are missing; sequencing was by immunoSEQ multiplex PCR. The sample contains roughly 150,000 clones, around 83% of which appear only once. This clone was picked up a small number of times. Germline trimming cut 5 bases from V and 0 bases from J; bases unmatched to any gene: 12. CDR3 length equals 18 residues. Germline CDR1 LNHDA, CDR2 SQIVND (reference sequence). V gene TRBV19 combines with J gene TRBJ1-5; the match to TRBD1 covers 8 bases. The source is a woman between 50 and 59 years old with COVID-19, enrolled during active disease. Source material: peripheral blood. CDR3 nucleotides: TGTGCCAGTAGTCCGAAAGACAGGGGATTTGGTAGCAATCAGCCCCAGCATTTT. Its translation: CASSPKDRGFGSNQPQHF.